The 14 T cell receptor beta chains listed next were all sequenced from one sample in a study of blood T cells in healthy people across ages (dated by TCRdb to about 2015). The library relied on 5' RACE. Sequencing was performed on an Illumina HiSeq 2500. The second PCR ran for about 6 to 11 cycles and used a J-beta primer mix along with a sample-barcoded 5' primer. TCRdb passed the public sequencing reads through fastp at Q25 and MiXCR, retaining productive beta sequences. Each record represents a unique CDR3 protein, reported with the most common genes and DNA among its rows. The sample contains hundreds of thousands of distinct CDR3 sequences, about a third of them found a single time. 15% of the sample goes to the ten largest clones. The sequenced sample consisted of blood. Receptor source: a woman older than 75 in good health. Donor details come from another sample of the same person, matched by shared clones.

This clonotype was observed a handful of times. A much bigger clone sits one base away, suggesting this may be a read error. V and J are TRBV5-1 and TRBJ2-5; D possibly corresponds to TRBD2 (6 bases). V was pared by 1 base and J by 9 bases, with 22 bases between. Germline loops: CDR1 SGHRS, CDR2 YFSETQ. CDR3 length equals 16 residues. The CDR3: CASSLMSMTAGEAQYF. CDR3 sequence (DNA): TGCGCCAGCAGCTTGATGTCTATGACGGCCGGGGAGGCCCAGTACTTC.

This clonotype appeared many times. This chain joins TRBV30 and TRBJ1-2; D possibly corresponds to TRBD1 (5 bases). CDR3 length equals 15 residues. The V and J ends lost 3 bases and 2 bases respectively, with 16 bases between them. Germline CDR1 reads GTSNPN; CDR2 reads SVGIG (reference sequence). CDR3 in amino acids: CAWRPTRGLNYGYTF. The CDR3 nucleotides are TGTGCCTGGAGGCCCACAAGGGGTCTAAACTATGGCTACACCTTC.

At least ten counts were recorded for this clonotype. The chain employs TRBV12-3 or TRBV12-4 and TRBJ2-1; D remains ambiguous. This CDR3 spans 11 amino acids. Trimming shortened V by 6 bases and J by 8 bases, and 8 bases separated the two germline ends. The DNA for the CDR3 is TGTGCCAGCAGGAAACTCGATGAGCAGTTCTTC. Encoded protein: CASRKLDEQFF.

The table lists this clonotype with many counts. This chain joins TRBV7-9 and TRBJ2-7; 7 bases line up with TRBD1. V was pared by 1 base and J by 7 bases, with 7 bases of the junction left unmatched. Germline CDR1 SEHNR, CDR2 FQNEAQ (reference sequence). The CDR3 loop spans 14 amino acids. The DNA of the CDR3 is TGTGCCAGCAGCTTAGAGGGACAGCTTGTAGAGCAGTACTTC. It is translated as CASSLEGQLVEQYF.

Comment on this clonotype: A much larger clone sits a single nucleotide away, making a read error possible. The genes are TRBV5-8 and TRBJ2-1; D is unresolved. The CDR3 consists of 11 residues. Germline V gives CDR1 SGHTS, CDR2 YDEGEE. V was trimmed by 6 bases and J by 13 bases, leaving 14 bases between them. As DNA, the CDR3 is TGTGCCAGCAACTTACAAGAGACCCAGTTCTTC. It codes for CASNLQETQFF.

This clonotype was counted many times. The V and J genes are TRBV7-8 and TRBJ2-1; TRBD2 aligns across 11 bases. The germline gives CDR1 SGHVS, CDR2 FQNEAQ. The CDR3 spans 16 residues. V was clipped by 6 bases and J by 5 bases; unmatched bases: 9. The CDR3 sequence: CASSYLTSGRNNEQFF. CDR3 coding DNA: TGTGCCAGCAGTTACCTCACTAGCGGGAGAAACAATGAGCAGTTCTTC.

This clonotype was recorded many times. This rearrangement joins TRBV12-3 or TRBV12-4 to TRBJ2-3; 7 positions match TRBD1. The CDR3 contains 15 residues. Trimming at V came to 1 base and at J to 2 bases, leaving 3 bases not matched to a gene. Written as DNA, the CDR3 is TGTGCCAGCAGTTTAGAAGGGGGCTACACAGATACGCAGTATTTT. It specifies CASSLEGGYTDTQYF.

Many counts were recorded for this clonotype. This sequence joins TRBV15 and TRBJ2-3, with TRBD2 matching over 11 bases. The CDR3 loop spans 17 amino acids. Germline V gene sequence: CDR1 LNHNV, CDR2 YYDKDF (reference sequence). Unmatched junction bases numbered 7, after V lost 5 bases and J lost 0 bases. The CDR3 protein is CATSARLAGPSTDTQYF. The CDR3 DNA reads TGTGCCACCAGCGCCAGACTAGCGGGGCCAAGCACAGATACGCAGTATTTT.

This clonotype has a count of ten or more. J is TRBJ1-2 and V is TRBV3-1; tentative D call: TRBD1 (6 bases). V shed 0 bases and J shed 2 bases, with 16 bases lying between them. The CDR3 extends over 17 amino acids. From germline, CDR1 is LGHDT and CDR2 YNNKEL (reference sequence). CDR3 in amino acids: CASSQEGGNQRNYGYTF. The CDR3 bases are TGTGCCAGCAGCCAAGAAGGGGGGAACCAACGGAACTATGGCTACACCTTC.

This sequence joins TRBV5-1 and TRBJ2-3; perhaps TRBD2 as D (6 bases). The CDR3 runs 13 residues. The V gene lost 4 bases and the J gene lost 8 bases, with 14 bases spanning the gap. The germline gives CDR1 SGHRS, CDR2 YFSETQ. The CDR3 region has the DNA TGCGCCAGCAGCAGGACGGGAGATCTTACGCAGTATTTT. It specifies CASSRTGDLTQYF.

This clonotype was recorded at least ten times. The chain employs TRBV5-1 and TRBJ1-4; D possibly corresponds to TRBD1 (6 bases). Germline CDR1 is SGHRS and CDR2 is YFSETQ. Trimming took off 2 bases at V and 6 bases at J, with 11 bases between the two ends. The CDR3 extends over 14 amino acids. DNA of the CDR3: TGCGCCAGCAGCTTCCACAGGGCTGATGAAAAACTGTTTTTT. Residues: CASSFHRADEKLFF.

This clonotype was found many times. V and J are TRBV5-1 and TRBJ2-7; TRBD1 agrees at 7 bases. Germline CDR1 SGHRS, CDR2 YFSETQ. This CDR3 region has 12 residues. Losses at the gene ends were 3 bases for V and 6 bases for J; bases not matched to a gene: 3. This CDR3 is CASSWTGAEQYF. The DNA of the CDR3 is TGCGCCAGCAGCTGGACAGGAGCCGAGCAGTACTTC.

The chain couples TRBV30 to TRBJ1-6; 8 nucleotides align to TRBD1. The germline V gene encodes CDR1 GTSNPN and CDR2 SVGIG (reference sequence). V was pared by 2 bases and J by 7 bases, with 7 bases of the junction left unmatched. The CDR3 sequence is 15 residues long. The CDR3 spells CAWSRRTGQNSPLHF. CDR3 sequence (DNA): TGTGCCTGGAGTCGGCGGACAGGGCAAAATTCACCCCTCCACTTT.

This clonotype was picked up many times. The CDR3 DNA reads TGTGCCAGCAGCCCGACGGGCTTACTGAAGGCTGGCTACACCTTC. This codes for CASSPTGLLKAGYTF. V gene TRBV7-2 combines with J gene TRBJ1-2; D remains unclear. The CDR3 covers 15 residues. Germline V lookup: CDR1 SGHTA, CDR2 FQGNSA. V was clipped by 5 bases and J by 7 bases, with 20 bases between them. The variable domain in full, with the rest retrieved from reference TRBV7-2 and TRBJ1-2, is GAGVSQSPSNKVTEKGKDVELRCDPISGHTALYWYRQSLGQGLEFLIYFQGNSAPDKSGLPSDRFSAERTGGSVSTLTIQRTQQEDSAVYLCASSPTGLLKAGYTFGSGTRLTVV.